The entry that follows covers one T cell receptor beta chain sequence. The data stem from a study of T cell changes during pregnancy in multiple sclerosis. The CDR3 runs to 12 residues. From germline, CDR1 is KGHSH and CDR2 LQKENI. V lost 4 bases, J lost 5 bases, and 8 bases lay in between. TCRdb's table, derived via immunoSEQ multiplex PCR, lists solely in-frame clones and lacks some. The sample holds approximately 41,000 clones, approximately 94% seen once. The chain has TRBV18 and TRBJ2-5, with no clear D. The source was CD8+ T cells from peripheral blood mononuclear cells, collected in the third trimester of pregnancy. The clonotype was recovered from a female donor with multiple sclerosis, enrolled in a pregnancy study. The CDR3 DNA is TGTGCCAGCTCACAAAGCAGGGAGACCCAGTACTTC. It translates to CASSQSRETQYF.